This T cell receptor (beta chain) is drawn from a study of cytomegalovirus exposure and HLA in healthy donors. Across the study: Unique TCR beta sequences numbering 117 million came from around 180 million T cells in an earlier analysis. Study-level findings and limits: V- and J-gene trimming in TCR beta was tied to a missense DCLRE1C variant by an analysis performed later. HLA-A and HLA-B allele assignments for most subjects were reportedly predicted accurately using TCR beta sequences. Later work found that TCR association rates differed between HLA loci; DRB1 had the most and HLA-C the fewest.

To note about this clone: Its cognate antigen is unknown. The sample has other DNA sequences that encode this CDR3 too.

A multiplex PCR was run with 60 Vbeta primers and 13 Jbeta primers. Profiling relied on immunoSEQ multiplex PCR, and the TCRdb table lists in-frame clones only, not all of them. The sample has about 130,000 clones, approximately 80% seen once. Sequenced input: PBMCs. The clonotype comes from a middle-aged woman in good health and CMV-seronegative.

The CDR3 protein is CASSSQGAGNQPQHF. The CDR3 bases are TGTGCCAGCAGTTCCCAGGGGGCTGGCAATCAGCCCCAGCATTTT. This chain uses TRBV28 with TRBJ1-5; TRBD1 agrees at 8 bases. The germline V gene encodes CDR1 MDHEN and CDR2 SYDVKM. V was clipped by 4 bases and J by 2 bases; unmatched bases: 4. The CDR3 runs to 15 residues. The full variable domain, completed using reference TRBV28 and TRBJ1-5, is DVKVTQSSRYLVKRTGEKVFLECVQDMDHENMFWYRQDPGLGLRLIYFSYDVKMKEKGDIPEGYSVSREKKERFSLILESASTNQTSMYLCASSSQGAGNQPQHFGDGTRLSIL.